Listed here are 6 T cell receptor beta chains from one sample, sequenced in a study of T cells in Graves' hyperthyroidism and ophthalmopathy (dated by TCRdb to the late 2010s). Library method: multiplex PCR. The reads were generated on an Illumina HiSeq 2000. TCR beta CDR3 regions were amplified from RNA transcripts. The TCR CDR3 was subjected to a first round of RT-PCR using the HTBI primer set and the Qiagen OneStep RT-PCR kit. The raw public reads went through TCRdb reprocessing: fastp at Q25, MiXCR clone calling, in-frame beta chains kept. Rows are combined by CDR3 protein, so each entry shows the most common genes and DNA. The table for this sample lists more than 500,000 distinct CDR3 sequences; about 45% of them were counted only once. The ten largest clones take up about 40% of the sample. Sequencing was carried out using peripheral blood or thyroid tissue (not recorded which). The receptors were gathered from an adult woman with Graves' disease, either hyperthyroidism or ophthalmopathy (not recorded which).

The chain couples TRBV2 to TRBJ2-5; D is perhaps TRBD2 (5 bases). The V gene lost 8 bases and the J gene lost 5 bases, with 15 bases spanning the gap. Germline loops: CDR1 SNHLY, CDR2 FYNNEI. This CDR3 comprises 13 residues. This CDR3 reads CASGAVRAETQYF. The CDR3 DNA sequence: TGTGCCAGCGGAGCGGTCCGCGCGGAGACCCAGTACTTC. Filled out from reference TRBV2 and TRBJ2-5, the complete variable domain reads EPEVTQTPSHQVTQMGQEVILRCVPISNHLYFYWYRQILGQKVEFLVSFYNNEISEKSEIFDDQFSVERPDGSNFTLKIRSTKLEDSAMYFCASGAVRAETQYFGPGTRLLVL.

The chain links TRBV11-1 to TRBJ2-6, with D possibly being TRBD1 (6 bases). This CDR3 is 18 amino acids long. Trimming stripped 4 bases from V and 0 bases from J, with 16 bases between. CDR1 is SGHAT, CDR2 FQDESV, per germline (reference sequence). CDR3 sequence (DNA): TGTGCCAGCAGCTACGGCAGGGGACCGATCTCTGGGGCCAACGTCCTGACTTTC. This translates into CASSYGRGPISGANVLTF.

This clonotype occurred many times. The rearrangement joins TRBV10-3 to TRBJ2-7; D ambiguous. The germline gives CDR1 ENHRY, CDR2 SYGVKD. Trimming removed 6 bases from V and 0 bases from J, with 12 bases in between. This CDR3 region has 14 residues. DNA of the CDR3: TGTGCCATCAGCGCATTCACCACCTCCTACGAGCAGTACTTC. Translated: CAISAFTTSYEQYF.

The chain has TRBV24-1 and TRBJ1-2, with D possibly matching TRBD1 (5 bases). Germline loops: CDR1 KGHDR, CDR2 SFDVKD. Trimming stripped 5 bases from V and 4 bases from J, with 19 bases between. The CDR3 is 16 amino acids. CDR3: CATSATQSGQGYGYTF. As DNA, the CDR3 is TGTGCCACCAGTGCAACGCAATCGGGGCAAGGCTATGGCTACACCTTC.

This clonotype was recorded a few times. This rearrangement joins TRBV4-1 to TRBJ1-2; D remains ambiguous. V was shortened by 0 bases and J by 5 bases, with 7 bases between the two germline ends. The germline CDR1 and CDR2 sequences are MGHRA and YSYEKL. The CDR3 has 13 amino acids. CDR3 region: CASSQDAAYGYTF. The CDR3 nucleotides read TGCGCCAGCAGCCAAGATGCAGCTTATGGCTACACCTTC.

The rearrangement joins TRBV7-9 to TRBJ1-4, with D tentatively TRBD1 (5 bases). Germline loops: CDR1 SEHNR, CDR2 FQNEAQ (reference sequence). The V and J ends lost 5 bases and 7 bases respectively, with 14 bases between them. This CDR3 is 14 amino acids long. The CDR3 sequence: CASSPSRESEKLFF. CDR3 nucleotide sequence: TGTGCCAGCAGCCCTAGCAGGGAGAGTGAAAAACTGTTTTTT.